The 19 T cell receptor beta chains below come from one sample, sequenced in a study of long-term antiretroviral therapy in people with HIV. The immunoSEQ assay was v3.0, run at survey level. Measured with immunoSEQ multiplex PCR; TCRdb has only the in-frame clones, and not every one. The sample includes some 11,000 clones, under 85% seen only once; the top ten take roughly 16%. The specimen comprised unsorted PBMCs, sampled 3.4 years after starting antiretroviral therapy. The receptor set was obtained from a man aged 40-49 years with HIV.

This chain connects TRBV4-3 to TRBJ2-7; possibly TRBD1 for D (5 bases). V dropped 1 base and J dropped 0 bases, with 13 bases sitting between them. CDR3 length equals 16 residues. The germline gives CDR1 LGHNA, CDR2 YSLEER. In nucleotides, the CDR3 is TGCGCCAGCAGCCAAGGCTTGCGTGACAGCTCCTACGAGCAGTACTTC. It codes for CASSQGLRDSSYEQYF.

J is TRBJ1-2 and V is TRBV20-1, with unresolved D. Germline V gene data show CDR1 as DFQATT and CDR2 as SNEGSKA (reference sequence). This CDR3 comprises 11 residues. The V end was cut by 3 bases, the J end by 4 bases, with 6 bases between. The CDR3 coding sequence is TGCAGTGCTAGTCGCGGCTATGGCTACACCTTC. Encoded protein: CSASRGYGYTF.

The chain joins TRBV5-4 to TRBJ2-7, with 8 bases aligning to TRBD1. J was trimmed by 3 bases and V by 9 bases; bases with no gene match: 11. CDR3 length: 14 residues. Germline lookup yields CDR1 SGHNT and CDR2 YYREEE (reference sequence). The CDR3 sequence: CAITKGQADYEQYF. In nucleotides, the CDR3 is TGTGCCATTACCAAGGGACAGGCAGACTACGAGCAGTACTTC. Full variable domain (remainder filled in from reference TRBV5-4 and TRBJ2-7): ETGVTQSPTHLIKTRGQQVTLRCSSQSGHNTVSWYQQALGQGPQFIFQYYREEENGRGNFPPRFSGLQFPNYSSELNVNALELDDSALYLCAITKGQADYEQYFGPGTRLTVT.

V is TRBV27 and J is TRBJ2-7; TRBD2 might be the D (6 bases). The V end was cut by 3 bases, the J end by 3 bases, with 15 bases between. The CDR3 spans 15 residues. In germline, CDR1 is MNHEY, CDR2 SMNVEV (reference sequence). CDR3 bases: TGTGCCAGCAGTTTTACGGGGGTAGGGAACTACGAGCAGTACTTC. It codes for CASSFTGVGNYEQYF.

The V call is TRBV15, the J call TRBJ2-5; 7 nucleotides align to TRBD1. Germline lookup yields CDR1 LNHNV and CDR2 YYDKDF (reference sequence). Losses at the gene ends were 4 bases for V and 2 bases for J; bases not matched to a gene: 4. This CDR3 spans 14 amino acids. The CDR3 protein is CATSTRTGQETQYF. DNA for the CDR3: TGTGCCACCAGCACTAGGACAGGACAAGAGACCCAGTACTTC.

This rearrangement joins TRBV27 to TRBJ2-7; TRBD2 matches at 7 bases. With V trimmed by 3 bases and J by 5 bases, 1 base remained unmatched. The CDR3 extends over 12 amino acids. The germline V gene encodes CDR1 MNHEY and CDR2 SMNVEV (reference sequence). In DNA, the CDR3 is TGTGCCAGCAGTTTGGGAGGGAACGAGCAGTACTTC. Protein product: CASSLGGNEQYF.

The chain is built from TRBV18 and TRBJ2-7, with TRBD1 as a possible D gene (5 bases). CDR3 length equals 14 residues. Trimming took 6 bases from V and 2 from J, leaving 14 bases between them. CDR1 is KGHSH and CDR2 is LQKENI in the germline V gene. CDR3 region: CASSQDSGTYEQYF. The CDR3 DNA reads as TGTGCCAGCTCTCAAGACAGTGGGACCTACGAGCAGTACTTC.

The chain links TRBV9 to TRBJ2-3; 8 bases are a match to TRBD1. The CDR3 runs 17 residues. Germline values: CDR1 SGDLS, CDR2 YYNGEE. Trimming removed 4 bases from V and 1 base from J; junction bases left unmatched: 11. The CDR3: CASSPGTGPRRTDTQYF. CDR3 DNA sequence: TGTGCCAGCAGCCCAGGGACAGGCCCTCGGCGCACAGATACGCAGTATTTT.

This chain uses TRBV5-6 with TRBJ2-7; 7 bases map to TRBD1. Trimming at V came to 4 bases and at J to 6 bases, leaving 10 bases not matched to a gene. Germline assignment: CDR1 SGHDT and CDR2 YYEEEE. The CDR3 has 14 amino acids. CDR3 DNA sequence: TGTGCCAGCAGCCCCAACAGGGGAATACTCGAGCAGTACTTC. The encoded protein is CASSPNRGILEQYF.

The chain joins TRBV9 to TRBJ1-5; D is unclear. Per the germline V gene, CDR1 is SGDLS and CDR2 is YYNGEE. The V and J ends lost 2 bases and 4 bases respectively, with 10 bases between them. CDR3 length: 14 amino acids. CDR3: CASSVNGKNQPQHF. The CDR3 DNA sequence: TGTGCCAGCAGCGTCAACGGGAAAAATCAGCCCCAGCATTTT.

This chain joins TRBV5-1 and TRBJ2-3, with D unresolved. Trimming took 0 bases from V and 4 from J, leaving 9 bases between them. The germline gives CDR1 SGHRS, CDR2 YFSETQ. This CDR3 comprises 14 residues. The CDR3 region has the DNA TGCGCCAGCAGCTTGGTGGGTAGCCCAGATACGCAGTATTTT. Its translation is CASSLVGSPDTQYF.

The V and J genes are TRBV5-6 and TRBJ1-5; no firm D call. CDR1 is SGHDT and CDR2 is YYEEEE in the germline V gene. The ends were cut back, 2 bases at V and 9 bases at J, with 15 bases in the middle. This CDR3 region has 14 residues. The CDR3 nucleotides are TGTGCCAGCAGCTTAGGCGGGATATCAGCGCCCCAGCATTTT. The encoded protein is CASSLGGISAPQHF.

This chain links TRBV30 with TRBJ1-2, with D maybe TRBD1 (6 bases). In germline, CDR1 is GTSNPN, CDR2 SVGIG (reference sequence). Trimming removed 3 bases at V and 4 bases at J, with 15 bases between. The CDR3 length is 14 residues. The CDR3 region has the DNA TGTGCCTGGAGGGGGACACGGGGGAGCTATGGCTACACCTTC. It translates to CAWRGTRGSYGYTF.

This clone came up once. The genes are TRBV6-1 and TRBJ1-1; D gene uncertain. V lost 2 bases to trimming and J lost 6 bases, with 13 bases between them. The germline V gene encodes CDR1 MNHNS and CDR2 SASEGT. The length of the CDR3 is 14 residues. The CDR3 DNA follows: TGTGCCAGCAGTGAAAAACCGGCGCTCTCTGAAGCTTTCTTT. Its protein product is CASSEKPALSEAFF.

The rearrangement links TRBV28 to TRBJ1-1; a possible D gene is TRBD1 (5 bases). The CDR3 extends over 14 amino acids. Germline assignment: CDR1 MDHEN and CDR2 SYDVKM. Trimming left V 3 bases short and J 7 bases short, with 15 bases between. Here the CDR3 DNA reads TGTGCCAGCAGTTTCGGGCGGTGGCAGGGTGAAGCTTTCTTT. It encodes CASSFGRWQGEAFF.

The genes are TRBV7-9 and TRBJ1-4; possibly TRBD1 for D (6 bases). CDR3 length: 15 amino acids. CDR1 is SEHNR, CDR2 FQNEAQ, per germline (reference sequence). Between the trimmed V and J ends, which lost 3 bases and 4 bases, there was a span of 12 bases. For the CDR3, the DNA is TGTGCCAGCAGCTTTAACAGGGAAGTTAATGAAAAACTGTTTTTT. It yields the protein CASSFNREVNEKLFF.

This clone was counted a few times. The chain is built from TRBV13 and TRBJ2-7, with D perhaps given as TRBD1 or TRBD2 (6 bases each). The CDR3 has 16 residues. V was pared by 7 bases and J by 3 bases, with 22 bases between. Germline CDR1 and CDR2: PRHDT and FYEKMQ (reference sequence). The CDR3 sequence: CASIIRGAGKIYEQYF. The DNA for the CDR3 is TGTGCCAGCATCATTAGGGGGGCAGGGAAGATCTACGAGCAGTACTTC. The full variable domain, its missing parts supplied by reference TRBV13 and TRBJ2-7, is AAGVIQSPRHLIKEKRETATLKCYPIPRHDTVYWYQQGPGQDPQFLISFYEKMQSDKGSIPDRFSAQQFSDYHSELNMSSLELGDSALYFCASIIRGAGKIYEQYFGPGTRLTVT.

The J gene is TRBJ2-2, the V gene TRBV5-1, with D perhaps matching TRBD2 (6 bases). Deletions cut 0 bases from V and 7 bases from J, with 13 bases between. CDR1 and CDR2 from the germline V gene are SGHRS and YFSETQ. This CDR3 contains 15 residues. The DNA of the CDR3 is TGCGCCAGCAGCTTGGACGGGAGATCGCACGGGGAGCTGTTTTTT. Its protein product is CASSLDGRSHGELFF.

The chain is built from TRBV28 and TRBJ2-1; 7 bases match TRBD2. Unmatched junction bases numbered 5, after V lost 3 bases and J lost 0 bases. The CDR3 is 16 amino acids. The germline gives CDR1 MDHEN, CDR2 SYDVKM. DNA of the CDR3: TGTGCCAGCAGTTTTGAGGGCGGGAGCTCCTACAATGAGCAGTTCTTC. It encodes CASSFEGGSSYNEQFF.